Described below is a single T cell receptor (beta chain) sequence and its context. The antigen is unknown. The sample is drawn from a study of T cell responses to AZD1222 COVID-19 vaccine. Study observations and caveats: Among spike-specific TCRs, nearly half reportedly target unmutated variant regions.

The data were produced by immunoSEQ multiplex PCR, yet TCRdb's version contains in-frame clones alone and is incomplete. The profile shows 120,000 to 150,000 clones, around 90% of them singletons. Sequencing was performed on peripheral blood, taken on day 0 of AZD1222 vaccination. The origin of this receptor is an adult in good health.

The DNA of the CDR3 is TGTGCCAGTCACCTGACGACAGGGGTTAATTCACCCCTCCACTTT. Its translation: CASHLTTGVNSPLHF. J is TRBJ1-6 and V is TRBV19; 8 nucleotides match TRBD1. Germline lookup yields CDR1 LNHDA and CDR2 SQIVND (reference sequence). With 8 bases clipped from V and 6 bases from J, the junction kept 9 bases outside the gene matches. This CDR3 is 15 amino acids long.